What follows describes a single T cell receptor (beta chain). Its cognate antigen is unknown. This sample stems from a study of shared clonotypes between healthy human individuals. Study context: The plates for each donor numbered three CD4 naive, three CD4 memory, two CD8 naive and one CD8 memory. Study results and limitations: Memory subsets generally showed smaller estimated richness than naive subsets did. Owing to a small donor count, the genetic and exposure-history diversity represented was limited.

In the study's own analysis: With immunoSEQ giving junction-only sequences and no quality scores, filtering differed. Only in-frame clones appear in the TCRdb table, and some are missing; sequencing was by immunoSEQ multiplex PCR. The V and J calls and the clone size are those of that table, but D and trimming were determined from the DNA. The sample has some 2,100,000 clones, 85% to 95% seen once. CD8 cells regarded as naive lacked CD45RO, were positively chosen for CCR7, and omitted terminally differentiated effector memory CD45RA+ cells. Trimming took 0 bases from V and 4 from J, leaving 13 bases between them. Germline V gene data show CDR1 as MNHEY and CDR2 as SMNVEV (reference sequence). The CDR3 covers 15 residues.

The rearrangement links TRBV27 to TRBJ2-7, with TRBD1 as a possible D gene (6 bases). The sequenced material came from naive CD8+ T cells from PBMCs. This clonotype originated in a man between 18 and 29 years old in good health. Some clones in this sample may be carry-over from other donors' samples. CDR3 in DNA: TGTGCCAGCAGTTTATCGGTGGGGGCGCGGTACGAGCAGTACTTC. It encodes CASSLSVGARYEQYF.